This T cell receptor (beta chain) derives from a study of blood T cell repertoires in COVID-19. Across the whole study: From T cells, B-cell-depleted T cells, or PBMCs came the material, which was cDNA or gDNA.

Individuals drawn from 24 US areas were roughly 18 to 95 years old. In assigning cohorts, the study relied on participant-reported clinical history. In the study's own analysis: Reference gene primers were amplified, and this amplification served to estimate nucleated cell counts. Clones were sequenced by immunoSEQ multiplex PCR, and TCRdb holds only the in-frame ones, with some missing. V, J and clone size are those of that table, while D and trimming were read from the DNA. The sample holds more than 250,000 clones, more than 75% seen once. J was trimmed by 7 bases and V by 4 bases; bases with no gene match: 4. Germline CDR1 KGHDR, CDR2 SFDVKD. CDR3 length: 13 amino acids.

The sample was PBMCs or T cells enriched from blood (not recorded which). The TCR originated in a woman aged 30 to 39 who had recovered from COVID-19. This chain connects TRBV24-1 to TRBJ2-5; 8 bases line up with TRBD1. The CDR3 sequence is CATSDPTGATQYF. The CDR3 coding sequence is TGTGCCACCAGTGACCCGACAGGGGCGACCCAGTACTTC.